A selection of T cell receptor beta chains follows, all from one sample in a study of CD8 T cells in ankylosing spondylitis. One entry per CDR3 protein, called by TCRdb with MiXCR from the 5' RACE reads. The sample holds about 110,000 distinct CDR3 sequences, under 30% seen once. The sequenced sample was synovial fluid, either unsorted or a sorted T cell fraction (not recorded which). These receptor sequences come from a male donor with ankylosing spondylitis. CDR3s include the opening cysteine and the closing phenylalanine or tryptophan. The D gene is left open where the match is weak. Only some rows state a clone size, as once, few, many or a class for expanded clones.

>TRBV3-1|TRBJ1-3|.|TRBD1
CASSRVQGSSGNTIYF
TGTGCCAGCAGCCGAGTACAGGGGAGTTCTGGAAACACCATATATTTT
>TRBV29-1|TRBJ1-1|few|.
CSVEVTEAFF
TGCAGCGTTGAGGTAACTGAAGCTTTCTTT
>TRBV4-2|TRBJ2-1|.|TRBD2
CASSQVGGGENEQFF
TGTGCCAGCAGCCAGGTCGGGGGAGGGGAGAATGAGCAGTTCTTC
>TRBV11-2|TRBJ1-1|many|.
CAGSVGDSEAFF
TGTGCCGGGAGCGTTGGGGACTCTGAAGCTTTCTTT
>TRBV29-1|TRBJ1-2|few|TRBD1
CSVYDGQDLNYGYTF
TGCAGCGTCTACGACGGACAGGATTTAAACTATGGCTACACCTTC
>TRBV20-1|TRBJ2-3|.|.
CSARDGRNADTQYF
TGCAGTGCTAGAGACGGACGAAATGCAGATACGCAGTATTTT
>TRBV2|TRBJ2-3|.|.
CASTGPRSRTDTQYF
TGTGCCAGCACCGGCCCTCGGAGCCGCACAGATACGCAGTATTTT
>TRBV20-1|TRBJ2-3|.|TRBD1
CSAMGQGRADTQYF
TGCAGTGCCATGGGACAGGGGAGGGCAGATACGCAGTATTTT
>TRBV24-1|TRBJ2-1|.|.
CATTLNNEQFF
TGTGCCACCACCCTAAACAATGAGCAGTTCTTC
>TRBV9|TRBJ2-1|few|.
CASSVDPSAPNNEQFF
TGTGCCAGCAGCGTAGATCCTAGCGCCCCCAACAATGAGCAGTTCTTC
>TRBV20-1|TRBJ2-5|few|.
CSARDLAGIQETQYF
TGCAGTGCTAGAGATTTGGCGGGCATCCAAGAGACCCAGTACTTC
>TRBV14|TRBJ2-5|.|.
CASSPTASQETQYF
TGTGCCAGCAGCCCCACGGCAAGCCAAGAGACCCAGTACTTC
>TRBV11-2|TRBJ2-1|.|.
CASSLTAEALYNEQFF
TGTGCCAGCAGCTTAACGGCGGAGGCCCTATACAATGAGCAGTTCTTC
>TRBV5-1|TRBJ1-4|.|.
CASSFQPDNEKLFF
TGCGCCAGCAGCTTCCAGCCCGACAATGAAAAACTGTTTTTT
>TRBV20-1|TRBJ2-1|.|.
CSARWTLSSYNEQFF
TGCAGTGCTAGATGGACTTTAAGCTCCTACAATGAGCAGTTCTTC
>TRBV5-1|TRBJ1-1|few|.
CASSLDVAGLGAFF
TGCGCCAGCAGCTTGGATGTTGCGGGGCTGGGAGCTTTCTTT
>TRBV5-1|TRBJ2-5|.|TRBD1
CASSSTGNKETQYF
TGCGCCAGCAGCTCGACAGGGAACAAAGAGACCCAGTACTTC
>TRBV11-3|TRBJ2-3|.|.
CASSLLGGVMGDTQYF
TGTGCCAGCAGCTTACTAGGCGGGGTCATGGGAGATACGCAGTATTTT
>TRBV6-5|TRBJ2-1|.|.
CASSYSGSRDEQFF
TGTGCCAGCAGTTATTCCGGGAGTAGAGATGAGCAGTTCTTC
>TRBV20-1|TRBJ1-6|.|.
CSARDGGPGPLHF
TGCAGTGCTAGAGACGGGGGACCGGGACCCCTCCACTTT
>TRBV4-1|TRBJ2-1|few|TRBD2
CASSQGLAGVGEQFF
TGCGCCAGCAGCCAGGGACTAGCGGGAGTCGGTGAGCAGTTCTTC
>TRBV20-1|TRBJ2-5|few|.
CSASQGRETQYF
TGCAGTGCTTCACAGGGTCGGGAGACCCAGTACTTC
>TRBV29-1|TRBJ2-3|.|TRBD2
CSVAHASGSTDTQYF
TGCAGCGTCGCCCACGCTAGCGGGTCCACAGATACGCAGTATTTT
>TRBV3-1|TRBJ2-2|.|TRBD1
CASSPLTGQGVLGTGELFF
TGTGCCAGCAGCCCGTTAACGGGACAGGGGGTCTTAGGCACCGGGGAGCTGTTTTTT
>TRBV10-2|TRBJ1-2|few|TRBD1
CASIGRQGDGYTF
TGCGCCAGCATCGGGCGACAGGGTGATGGCTACACCTTC
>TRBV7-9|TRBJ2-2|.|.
CASSFMGNTGELFF
TGTGCCAGCAGCTTTATGGGGAACACCGGGGAGCTGTTTTTT
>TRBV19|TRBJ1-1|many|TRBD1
CASSDPGTALEAFF
TGTGCCAGTAGTGACCCCGGGACAGCTTTGGAAGCTTTCTTT
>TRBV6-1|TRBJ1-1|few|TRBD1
CASRAAEIDRVDTEAFF
TGTGCCAGCAGAGCAGCGGAAATCGACAGGGTAGATACTGAAGCTTTCTTT
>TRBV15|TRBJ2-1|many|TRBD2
CATSRALAGARSEQFF
TGTGCCACCAGCAGAGCCCTAGCGGGAGCCCGGAGTGAGCAGTTCTTC
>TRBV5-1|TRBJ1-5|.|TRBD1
CASSRGPDQPQHF
TGCGCCAGCTCCAGGGGGCCGGATCAGCCCCAGCATTTT
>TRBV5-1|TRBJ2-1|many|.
CASSLGRSSYNEQFF
TGCGCCAGCAGCTTGGGCCGAAGCTCCTACAATGAGCAGTTCTTC
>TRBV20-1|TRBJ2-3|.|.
CSASLPLRAGGTDTQYF
TGCAGTGCTAGTCTCCCTCTAAGGGCAGGAGGCACAGATACGCAGTATTTT
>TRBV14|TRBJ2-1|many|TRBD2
CASSHYSGGSYNEQFF
TGTGCCAGCAGCCATTATAGCGGGGGGTCCTACAATGAGCAGTTCTTC
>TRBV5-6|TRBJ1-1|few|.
CASRSRSNTEAFF
TGTGCCAGCCGTAGCAGGTCGAACACTGAAGCTTTCTTT
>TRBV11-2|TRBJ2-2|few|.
CASSLWLAGTGELFF
TGTGCCAGCAGCTTATGGCTCGCGGGCACCGGGGAGCTGTTTTTT
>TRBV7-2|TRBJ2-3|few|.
CASSLLQSTDTQYF
TGTGCCAGCAGCTTACTACAGAGCACAGATACGCAGTATTTT
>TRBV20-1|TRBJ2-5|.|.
CSARPDEDIQETQYF
TGCAGTGCTAGACCCGACGAGGACATCCAAGAGACCCAGTACTTC
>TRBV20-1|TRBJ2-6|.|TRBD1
CSGTGGYSSGANVLTF
TGCAGTGGGACAGGGGGCTATAGCTCTGGGGCCAACGTCCTGACTTTC
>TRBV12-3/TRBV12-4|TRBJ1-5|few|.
CASSFQERVGSNQPQHF
TGTGCCAGCAGTTTCCAGGAAAGGGTAGGGAGCAATCAGCCCCAGCATTTT
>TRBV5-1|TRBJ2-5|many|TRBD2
CASSFEAGLGETQYF
TGCGCCAGCAGCTTTGAAGCGGGATTAGGGGAGACCCAGTACTTC
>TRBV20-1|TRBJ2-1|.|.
CSAHPGQGPERERNEQFF
TGCAGTGCTCATCCGGGACAGGGACCTGAGCGGGAGAGGAATGAGCAGTTCTTC
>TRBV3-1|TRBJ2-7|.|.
CASSPGTRPSYEQYF
TGTGCCAGCAGCCCAGGGACTCGGCCTTCCTACGAGCAGTACTTC
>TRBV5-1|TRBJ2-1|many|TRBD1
CASDSGTGGYNEQFF
TGCGCCAGCGACTCCGGGACAGGCGGTTACAATGAGCAGTTCTTC
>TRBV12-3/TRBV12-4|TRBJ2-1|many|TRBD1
CASSSDRGRFNNEQFF
TGTGCCAGCAGTTCGGACAGGGGCCGTTTTAACAATGAGCAGTTCTTC
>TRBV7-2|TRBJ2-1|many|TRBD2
CASSLVAGAEQFF
TGTGCCAGCAGCTTAGTAGCGGGGGCTGAGCAGTTCTTC
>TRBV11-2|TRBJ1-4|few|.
CASSPGRVREKLFF
TGTGCCAGCAGCCCGGGGAGGGTTCGTGAAAAACTGTTTTTT
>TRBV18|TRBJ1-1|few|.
CASSPLRVMNTEAFF
TGTGCCAGCTCACCACTCAGGGTAATGAACACTGAAGCTTTCTTT
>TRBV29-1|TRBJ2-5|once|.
CSVDAGRETQYF
TGCAGCGTTGATGCAGGGAGAGAGACCCAGTACTTC
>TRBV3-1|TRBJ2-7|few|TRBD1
CASSTPGQVPYEQYF
TGTGCCAGCAGCACCCCGGGACAGGTACCCTACGAGCAGTACTTC
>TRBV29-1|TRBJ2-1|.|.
CSVQISYNEQFF
TGCAGCGTCCAAATATCCTACAATGAGCAGTTCTTC
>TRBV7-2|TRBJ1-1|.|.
CASSLLGGLDTEAFF
TGTGCCAGCAGCCTCCTTGGGGGTTTGGACACTGAAGCTTTCTTT
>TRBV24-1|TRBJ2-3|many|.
CATSDPSTDTQYF
TGTGCCACCAGTGATCCTAGCACAGATACGCAGTATTTT
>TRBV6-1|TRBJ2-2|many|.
CASRTRGDGGELFF
TGTGCCAGCAGAACCAGGGGGGACGGCGGGGAGCTGTTTTTT
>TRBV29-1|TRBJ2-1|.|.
CSPKRPPDEQFF
TGCAGCCCGAAGCGGCCCCCGGATGAGCAGTTCTTC